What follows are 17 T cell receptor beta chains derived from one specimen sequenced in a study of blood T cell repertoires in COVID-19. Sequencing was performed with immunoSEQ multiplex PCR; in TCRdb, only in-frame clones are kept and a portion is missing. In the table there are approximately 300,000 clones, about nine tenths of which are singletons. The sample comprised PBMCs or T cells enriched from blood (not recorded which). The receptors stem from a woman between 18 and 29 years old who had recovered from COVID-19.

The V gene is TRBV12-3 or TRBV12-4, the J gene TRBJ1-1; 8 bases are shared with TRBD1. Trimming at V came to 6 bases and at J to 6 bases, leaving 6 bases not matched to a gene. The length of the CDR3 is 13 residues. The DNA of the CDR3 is TGTGCCAGCAGCAAAGGACAGGGAGCTGAAGCTTTCTTT. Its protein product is CASSKGQGAEAFF.

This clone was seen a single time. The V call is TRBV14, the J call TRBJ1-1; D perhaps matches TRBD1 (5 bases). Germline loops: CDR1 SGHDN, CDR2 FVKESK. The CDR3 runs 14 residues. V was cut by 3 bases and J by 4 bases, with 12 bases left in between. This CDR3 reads CASSHARGSTEAFF. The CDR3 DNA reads TGTGCCAGCAGCCACGCGCGGGGGAGCACTGAAGCTTTCTTT.

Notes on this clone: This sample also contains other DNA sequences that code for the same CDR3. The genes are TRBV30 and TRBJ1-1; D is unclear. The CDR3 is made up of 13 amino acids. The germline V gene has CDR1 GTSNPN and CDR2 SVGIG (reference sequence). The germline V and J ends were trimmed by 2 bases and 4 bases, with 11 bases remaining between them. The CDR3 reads CAWSPGVGTEAFF. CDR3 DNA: TGTGCCTGGAGTCCCGGGGTGGGCACTGAAGCTTTCTTT.

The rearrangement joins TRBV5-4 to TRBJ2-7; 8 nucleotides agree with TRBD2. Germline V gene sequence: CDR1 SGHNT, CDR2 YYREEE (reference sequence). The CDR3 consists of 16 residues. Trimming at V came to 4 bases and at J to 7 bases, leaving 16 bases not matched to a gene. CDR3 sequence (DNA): TGTGCCAGCAGCCGGGGGGGGAGCAGCGACCTACGGGAGCAGTACTTC. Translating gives CASSRGGSSDLREQYF.

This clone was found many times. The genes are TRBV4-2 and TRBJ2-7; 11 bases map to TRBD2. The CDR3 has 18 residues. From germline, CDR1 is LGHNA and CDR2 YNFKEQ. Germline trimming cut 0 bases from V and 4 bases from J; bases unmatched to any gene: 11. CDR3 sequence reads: CASSQEGRGLAASYEQYF. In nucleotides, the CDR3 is TGTGCCAGCAGCCAAGAGGGTCGGGGACTAGCGGCTTCGTACGAGCAGTACTTC.

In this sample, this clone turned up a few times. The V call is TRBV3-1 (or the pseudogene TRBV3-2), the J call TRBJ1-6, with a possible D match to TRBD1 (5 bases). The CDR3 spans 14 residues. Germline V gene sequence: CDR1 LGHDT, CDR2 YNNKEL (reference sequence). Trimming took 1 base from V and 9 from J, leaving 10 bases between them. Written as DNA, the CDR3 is TGTGCCAGCAGCCAAGCTCAGGGAATTTCACCCCTCCACTTT. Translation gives CASSQAQGISPLHF.

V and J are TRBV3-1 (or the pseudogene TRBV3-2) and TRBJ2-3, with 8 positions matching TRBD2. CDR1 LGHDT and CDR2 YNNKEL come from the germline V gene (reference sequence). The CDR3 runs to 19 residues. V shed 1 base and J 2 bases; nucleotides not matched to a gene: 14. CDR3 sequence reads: CASSQGLTLASGSTDTQYF. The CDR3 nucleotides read TGTGCCAGCAGCCAAGGCCTTACGCTGGCTAGCGGGTCCACAGATACGCAGTATTTT.

CDR3 nucleotide sequence: TGTGCCAGCAGTTCAGAGACTGCGAACACCGGGGAGCTGTTTTTT. It encodes CASSSETANTGELFF. The chain couples TRBV6-5 to TRBJ2-2; D gene unclear. There are 15 residues in the CDR3. Germline V gives CDR1 MNHEY, CDR2 SVGAGI. The V and J ends lost 4 bases and 0 bases respectively, with 9 bases between them.

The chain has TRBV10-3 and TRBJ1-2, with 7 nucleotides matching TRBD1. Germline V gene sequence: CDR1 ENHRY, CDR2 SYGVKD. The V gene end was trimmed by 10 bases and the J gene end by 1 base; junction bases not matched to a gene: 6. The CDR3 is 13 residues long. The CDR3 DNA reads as TGTGCCACCCGGACAGGCGATAACTATGGCTACACCTTC. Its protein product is CATRTGDNYGYTF.

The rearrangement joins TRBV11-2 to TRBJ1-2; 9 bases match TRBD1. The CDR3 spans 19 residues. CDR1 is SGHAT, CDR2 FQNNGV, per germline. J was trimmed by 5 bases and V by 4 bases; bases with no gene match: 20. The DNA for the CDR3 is TGTGCCAGCAGCTCGGGAACTATTGGACAGGGGAGGCTCCTGTATGGCTACACCTTC. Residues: CASSSGTIGQGRLLYGYTF.

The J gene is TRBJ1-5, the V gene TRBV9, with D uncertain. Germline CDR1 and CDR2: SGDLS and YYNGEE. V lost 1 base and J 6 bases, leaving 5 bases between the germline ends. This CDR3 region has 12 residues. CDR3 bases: TGTGCCAGCAGCGTACTGTGTCAGCCCCAGCATTTT. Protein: CASSVLCQPQHF.

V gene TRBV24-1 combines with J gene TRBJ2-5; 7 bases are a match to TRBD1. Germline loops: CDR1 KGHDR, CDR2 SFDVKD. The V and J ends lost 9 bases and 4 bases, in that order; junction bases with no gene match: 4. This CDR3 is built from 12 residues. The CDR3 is CATGTDLETQYF. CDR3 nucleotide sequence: TGTGCCACCGGGACAGACTTAGAGACCCAGTACTTC.

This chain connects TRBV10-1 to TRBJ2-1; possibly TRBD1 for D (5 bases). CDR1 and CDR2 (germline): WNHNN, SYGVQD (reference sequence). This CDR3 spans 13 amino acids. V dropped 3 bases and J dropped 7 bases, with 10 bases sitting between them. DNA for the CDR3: TGCGCCAGCAGTGATCAGGGTGTGAATGAGCAGTTCTTC. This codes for CASSDQGVNEQFF.

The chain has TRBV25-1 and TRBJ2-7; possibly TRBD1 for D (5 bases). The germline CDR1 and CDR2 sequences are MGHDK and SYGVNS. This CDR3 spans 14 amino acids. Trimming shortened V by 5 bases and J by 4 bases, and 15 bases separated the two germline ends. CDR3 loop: CASSKSRGPYEQYF. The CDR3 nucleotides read TGTGCCAGCAGTAAGTCAAGGGGTCCTTACGAGCAGTACTTC.

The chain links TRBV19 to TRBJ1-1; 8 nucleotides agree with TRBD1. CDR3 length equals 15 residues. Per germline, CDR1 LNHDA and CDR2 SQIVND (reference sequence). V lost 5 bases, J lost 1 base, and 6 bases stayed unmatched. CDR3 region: CASSPLTGANTEAFF. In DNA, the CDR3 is TGTGCCAGTAGTCCTCTGACAGGGGCGAACACTGAAGCTTTCTTT. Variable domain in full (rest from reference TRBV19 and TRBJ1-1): DGGITQSPKYLFRKEGQNVTLSCEQNLNHDAMYWYRQDPGQGLRLIYYSQIVNDFQKGDIAEGYSVSREKKESFPLTVTSAQKNPTAFYLCASSPLTGANTEAFFGQGTRLTVV.

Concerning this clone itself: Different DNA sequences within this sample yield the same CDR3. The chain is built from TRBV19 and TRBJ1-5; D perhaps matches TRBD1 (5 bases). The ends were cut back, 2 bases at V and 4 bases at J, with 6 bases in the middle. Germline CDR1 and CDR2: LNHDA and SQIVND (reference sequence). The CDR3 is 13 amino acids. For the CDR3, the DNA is TGTGCCAGTAGTATACGGGGGAATCAGCCCCAGCATTTT. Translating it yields CASSIRGNQPQHF.

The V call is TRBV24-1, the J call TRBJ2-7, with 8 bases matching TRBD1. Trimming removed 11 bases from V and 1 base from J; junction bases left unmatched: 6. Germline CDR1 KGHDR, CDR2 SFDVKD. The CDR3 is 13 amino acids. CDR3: CAIAGGPSYEQYF. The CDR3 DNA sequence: TGTGCCATCGCAGGGGGCCCGTCCTACGAGCAGTACTTC.